A single sample is the source of the 28 T cell receptor beta chains below, sequenced in a study of T cell repertoires in cytomegalovirus infection. One entry per CDR3 protein, called by TCRdb with MiXCR from the reads. The sample contains some 900,000 distinct CDR3 sequences, 32% of which appear only once. For these receptors, no antigen is known. Source: cultured CD8+ T cells from PBMCs, taken from culture after CMV antigen stimulation. The origin of the receptors is a human donor in good health (CMV status not recorded). Some clones in this sample may be carry-over from other donors' samples.

The gene calls are TRBV7-8 and TRBJ1-4, with D possibly TRBD1 on 5 matching bases. Trimming pared 2 bases from V and 8 bases from J, leaving 15 bases between. The germline V gene encodes CDR1 SGHVS and CDR2 FQNEAQ. This CDR3 contains 15 residues. The CDR3 DNA is TGTGCCAGCAGCTTATACCCCAGGGTGGTGGAAAAACTGTTTTTT. Translating it yields CASSLYPRVVEKLFF.

The V and J genes are TRBV7-9 and TRBJ2-1; 7 positions match TRBD1. The CDR3 extends over 15 amino acids. Germline CDR1 and CDR2: SEHNR and FQNEAQ (reference sequence). The trim removed 2 bases at V and 2 bases at J, leaving 3 bases unmatched. CDR3 region: CASSLRGPPYNEQFF. CDR3 coding DNA: TGTGCCAGCAGCTTAAGGGGGCCCCCCTACAATGAGCAGTTCTTC.

This clonotype was observed a few times. The gene calls are TRBV7-6 and TRBJ2-3; D gene ambiguous. Trimming pared 1 base from V and 2 bases from J, leaving 10 bases between. Germline V gives CDR1 SGHVS, CDR2 FNYEAQ. CDR3 length: 15 amino acids. CDR3 in DNA: TGTGCCAGCAGCTTAGAGGCCGTGACCACAGATACGCAGTATTTT. As protein: CASSLEAVTTDTQYF.

This rearrangement joins TRBV7-6 to TRBJ2-1; 9 bases fit TRBD2. CDR1 is SGHVS, CDR2 FNYEAQ, per germline. V shed 1 base, J shed 8 bases, and the junction held 9 bases outside the gene matches. The CDR3 runs to 16 residues. In DNA, the CDR3 is TGTGCCAGCAGCTTAGAGTGGCGGGGGGGCGTAGATGAGCAGTTCTTC. This translates into CASSLEWRGGVDEQFF. Filled out from reference TRBV7-6 and TRBJ2-1, the complete variable domain reads GAGVSQSPRYKVTKRGQDVALRCDPISGHVSLYWYRQALGQGPEFLTYFNYEAQQDKSGLPNDRFSAERPEGSISTLTIQRTEQRDSAMYRCASSLEWRGGVDEQFFGPGTRLTVL.

The chain is built from TRBV14 and TRBJ2-7; D remains unclear. CDR1 and CDR2 (germline): SGHDN, FVKESK. The CDR3 runs to 12 residues. V lost 1 base and J 4 bases, leaving 5 bases between the germline ends. The CDR3 DNA sequence: TGTGCCAGCAGCCAAGTGAGGTACGAGCAGTACTTC. Residues: CASSQVRYEQYF.

The V gene is TRBV3-1, the J gene TRBJ2-7; D gene ambiguous. This CDR3 contains 14 residues. The germline gives CDR1 LGHDT, CDR2 YNNKEL (reference sequence). The V end lost 0 bases, the J end lost 2 bases, and 8 bases lay between the germline ends. The CDR3 reads CASSQENAPYEQYF. In DNA, the CDR3 is TGTGCCAGCAGCCAAGAAAACGCCCCCTACGAGCAGTACTTC.

The V call is TRBV7-6, the J call TRBJ2-7; D possibly corresponds to TRBD2 (6 bases). The CDR3 contains 13 residues. The V gene lost 5 bases and the J gene lost 1 base, with 9 bases spanning the gap. Germline V lookup: CDR1 SGHVS, CDR2 FNYEAQ. CDR3 in DNA: TGTGCCAGCAGCCAGGCGGGGTCCTACGAGCAGTACTTC. Protein product: CASSQAGSYEQYF.

The gene calls are TRBV29-1 and TRBJ1-2; D unresolved. CDR1 is SQVTM, CDR2 ANQGSEA, per germline. CDR3 length equals 11 residues. The V and J ends lost 4 bases and 4 bases respectively, with 7 bases between them. The CDR3 is CSVVTGYGYTF. CDR3 in DNA: TGCAGCGTTGTCACGGGCTATGGCTACACCTTC. Drawing the rest from reference TRBV29-1 and TRBJ1-2, the complete variable domain is SAVISQKPSRDICQRGTSLTIQCQVDSQVTMMFWYRQQPGQSLTLIATANQGSEATYESGFVIDKFPISRPNLTFSTLTVSNMSPEDSSIYLCSVVTGYGYTFGSGTRLTVV.

The J gene is TRBJ2-2, the V gene TRBV12-3 or TRBV12-4; 12 bases align to TRBD2. J gave up 7 bases and V 2 bases, and 11 bases lay outside the gene matches. There are 18 residues in the CDR3. CDR3 nucleotides: TGTGCCAGCAGTTTATATGGGCTAGCGGGGGGGCCTAGCGGGGAGCTGTTTTTT. The encoded protein is CASSLYGLAGGPSGELFF.

In its sample, this clonotype was seen many times. This chain connects TRBV7-9 to TRBJ2-3, with 7 bases matching TRBD1. CDR3 length: 22 residues. Germline V lookup: CDR1 SEHNR, CDR2 FQNEAQ (reference sequence). V dropped 0 bases and J dropped 2; count of bases not matched to a gene: 23. CDR3 in amino acids: CASSLAGGGDRPPGALTDTQYF. The CDR3 DNA reads as TGTGCCAGCAGCTTAGCAGGGGGCGGCGATCGCCCACCTGGAGCCCTCACAGATACGCAGTATTTT. Using reference TRBV7-9 and TRBJ2-3 for the parts outside the CDR3, the full variable domain is DTGVSQNPRHKITKRGQNVTFRCDPISEHNRLYWYRQTLGQGPEFLTYFQNEAQLEKSRLLSDRFSAERPKGSFSTLEIQRTEQGDSAMYLCASSLAGGGDRPPGALTDTQYFGPGTRLTVL.

This clonotype was counted a few times. The chain recombines TRBV5-1 with TRBJ2-1; TRBD2 agrees at 8 bases. CDR1 SGHRS and CDR2 YFSETQ come from the germline V gene. Germline trimming cut 5 bases from V and 2 bases from J; bases unmatched to any gene: 9. The length of the CDR3 is 16 residues. Here the CDR3 reads CASSRSGGLTYNEQFF. Written as DNA, the CDR3 is TGCGCCAGCAGTCGGAGCGGGGGCCTAACCTACAATGAGCAGTTCTTC. Supplemented by reference TRBV5-1 and TRBJ2-1, the full variable domain reads KAGVTQTPRYLIKTRGQQVTLSCSPISGHRSVSWYQQTPGQGLQFLFEYFSETQRNKGNFPGRFSGRQFSNSRSEMNVSTLELGDSALYLCASSRSGGLTYNEQFFGPGTRLTVL.

This chain links TRBV2 with TRBJ2-5; 16 bases fit TRBD2. V gave up 5 bases and J gave up 5 bases; unmatched junction bases: 11. CDR1 is SNHLY, CDR2 FYNNEI, per germline. The CDR3 totals 18 residues. CDR3 in DNA: TGTGCCAGCAGTCTGACGGGACTAGCGGGGGGGCCAAGGGAGACCCAGTACTTC. Protein product: CASSLTGLAGGPRETQYF. The variable domain in full, completed from reference TRBV2 and TRBJ2-5, reads EPEVTQTPSHQVTQMGQEVILRCVPISNHLYFYWYRQILGQKVEFLVSFYNNEISEKSEIFDDQFSVERPDGSNFTLKIRSTKLEDSAMYFCASSLTGLAGGPRETQYFGPGTRLLVL.

This rearrangement joins TRBV7-3 to TRBJ2-1; weak D call: TRBD2 (6 bases). Trimming stripped 4 bases from V and 2 bases from J, with 12 bases between. Germline V gives CDR1 SGHTA, CDR2 FQGTGA. The CDR3 covers 15 residues. The CDR3: CASSSNGGAYNEQFF. The CDR3 DNA is TGTGCCAGCAGCTCTAACGGGGGTGCCTACAATGAGCAGTTCTTC.

This clonotype was observed a handful of times. The rearrangement uses TRBV5-1 and TRBJ2-2; tentatively, D is TRBD2 (5 bases). V lost 0 bases and J 5 bases, leaving 14 bases between the germline ends. The length of the CDR3 is 16 residues. Germline CDR1 SGHRS, CDR2 YFSETQ. CDR3 sequence (DNA): TGCGCCAGCAGCTTGGGGACCCCTCGAGGGACCGGGGAGCTGTTTTTT. As protein: CASSLGTPRGTGELFF.

V and J are TRBV5-1 and TRBJ2-3; possible D gene TRBD2, 7 bases. V lost 4 bases to trimming and J lost 4 bases, with 16 bases between them. CDR3 length: 15 residues. Germline loops: CDR1 SGHRS, CDR2 YFSETQ. CDR3 sequence reads: CASSQGLGGPDTQYF. The DNA of the CDR3 is TGCGCCAGCAGCCAGGGACTCGGGGGGCCAGATACGCAGTATTTT. Combining the CDR3 with reference TRBV5-1 and TRBJ2-3 gives the whole variable domain KAGVTQTPRYLIKTRGQQVTLSCSPISGHRSVSWYQQTPGQGLQFLFEYFSETQRNKGNFPGRFSGRQFSNSRSEMNVSTLELGDSALYLCASSQGLGGPDTQYFGPGTRLTVL.

Only a few counts were recorded for this clonotype. The V and J genes are TRBV5-6 and TRBJ2-7, with TRBD1 matching 8 bases. The CDR3 is 15 residues long. Per the germline V gene, CDR1 is SGHDT and CDR2 is YYEEEE. The V and J ends lost 4 bases and 2 bases, in that order; junction bases with no gene match: 8. The CDR3 sequence is CASSLSRDRPYEQYF. The CDR3, as DNA: TGTGCCAGCAGCCTCTCCCGGGACAGGCCCTACGAGCAGTACTTC.

In this sample, this clonotype turned up once. Compared with germline, one end of the junction differs, possibly owing to a read error. This chain connects TRBV7-6 to TRBJ2-6; D is possibly TRBD1 (7 bases). The V gene's germline CDR1 is SGHVS and CDR2 FNYEAQ. CDR3 size: 15 residues. The CDR3: CASSSGGYGANVLTF. As DNA, the CDR3 is TGTGCTAGCAGCTCAGGGGGGTACGGGGCCAACGTCCTGACTTTC.

This clonotype was detected a few times. The rearrangement links TRBV27 to TRBJ1-2; D might be TRBD1 (5 bases). This CDR3 is 16 amino acids long. The V gene lost 0 bases and the J gene lost 2 bases, with 13 bases spanning the gap. In germline, CDR1 is MNHEY, CDR2 SMNVEV (reference sequence). CDR3 loop: CASSLSKGTVNYGYTF. DNA for the CDR3: TGTGCCAGCAGTTTATCGAAGGGGACGGTGAACTATGGCTACACCTTC.

This clonotype was counted ten times or more. J is TRBJ1-1 and V is TRBV12-3 or TRBV12-4; D ambiguous. V was shortened by 6 bases and J by 4 bases, with 9 bases between the two germline ends. The CDR3 covers 12 residues. For the CDR3, the DNA is TGTGCCAGCAGCTTATATGGCACTGAAGCTTTCTTT. Its translation: CASSLYGTEAFF.

This chain joins TRBV27 and TRBJ1-5; 7 nucleotides line up with TRBD1. Germline V CDR1 and CDR2: MNHEY, SMNVEV (reference sequence). The CDR3 covers 15 residues. V lost 10 bases, J lost 4 bases, and 13 bases stayed unmatched. The CDR3 protein is CATAHTGTENQPQHF. CDR3 coding DNA: TGTGCCACCGCCCACACCGGGACAGAGAATCAGCCCCAGCATTTT.

This clonotype turned up a few times. The rearrangement joins TRBV28 to TRBJ2-3; TRBD1 is a possible D gene (5 bases). CDR1 and CDR2 (germline): MDHEN, SYDVKM. The length of the CDR3 is 15 residues. V was shortened by 7 bases and J by 2 bases, with 16 bases between the two germline ends. The CDR3 DNA reads as TGTGCCAGCAACCACGACAGCGCTAACACAGATACGCAGTATTTT. Protein product: CASNHDSANTDTQYF.

The V gene is TRBV19, the J gene TRBJ2-1; D might be TRBD1 (6 bases). Trimming removed 5 bases at V and 3 bases at J, with 11 bases between. This CDR3 is 14 amino acids long. Germline values: CDR1 LNHDA, CDR2 SQIVND (reference sequence). The CDR3 loop is CASSYRARYNEQFF. In DNA, the CDR3 is TGTGCCAGTAGTTACAGGGCTCGCTACAATGAGCAGTTCTTC.

This clonotype showed up just a few times. This chain links TRBV18 with TRBJ2-5; D possibly matches TRBD1 or TRBD2 (5 bases each). The length of the CDR3 is 15 residues. The V end lost 3 bases, the J end lost 0 bases, and 11 bases lay between the germline ends. Germline values: CDR1 KGHSH, CDR2 LQKENI. CDR3: CASSPGTINQETQYF. The CDR3 DNA reads as TGTGCCAGCTCACCGGGGACGATCAACCAAGAGACCCAGTACTTC.

This clonotype was recorded a few times. The chain combines TRBV28 with TRBJ1-2, with a possible D match to TRBD1 (5 bases). CDR3 length: 14 amino acids. Trimming left V 4 bases short and J 4 bases short, with 13 bases between. Germline V gene data show CDR1 as MDHEN and CDR2 as SYDVKM. The CDR3 region is CASSSGGSSYGYTF. The CDR3 DNA is TGTGCCAGCAGTTCCGGGGGGTCCTCCTATGGCTACACCTTC.

Points on this clonotype: Mismatch with germline at one junction end may stem from a read error. The chain recombines TRBV19 with TRBJ1-5; D call uncertain. The CDR3 sequence is 14 residues long. In germline, CDR1 is LNHDA, CDR2 SQIVND (reference sequence). The CDR3, as DNA: TGTGCCAGTAGTATATGGGCAGCGGATCAGCTCCAGCATTTT. Encoded protein: CASSIWAADQLQHF.

The V and J genes are TRBV27 and TRBJ2-3; D unclear. This CDR3 is built from 11 residues. Trimming removed 10 bases at V and 6 bases at J, with 11 bases between. The germline V gene encodes CDR1 MNHEY and CDR2 SMNVEV (reference sequence). CDR3 sequence reads: CAINPRDTQYF. DNA of the CDR3: TGTGCCATCAACCCCAGGGATACGCAGTATTTT.

This clonotype was observed a few times. The chain is built from TRBV7-9 and TRBJ2-3; maybe TRBD2 (5 bases). Germline CDR1 SEHNR, CDR2 FQNEAQ (reference sequence). The CDR3 consists of 15 residues. Trimming took off 0 bases at V and 1 base at J, with 8 bases between the two ends. The CDR3 DNA follows: TGTGCCAGCAGCTTAGCGGACGGGGGCACAGATACGCAGTATTTT. It codes for CASSLADGGTDTQYF.

Ten or more counts support this clonotype. The chain is built from TRBV5-5 and TRBJ2-2; D unclear. The CDR3 spans 15 residues. V dropped 2 bases and J dropped 7 bases, with 15 bases sitting between them. CDR1 and CDR2 (germline): SGHKS, YYEKEE (reference sequence). In nucleotides, the CDR3 is TGTGCCAGCAGCTTCGACAAAGGACGGATCGGGGAGCTGTTTTTT. Protein: CASSFDKGRIGELFF.